This T cell receptor beta chain was profiled in a study of blood T cell repertoires in COVID-19 (dated by TCRdb to the early 2020s). Study-wide context: Samples covering the acute and convalescent phases of COVID-19 were provided by collaborators in the United States, Italy and Spain. Deeply sampled blood TCRbeta repertoires from subjects exposed to, actively infected with, or recovered from COVID-19 were included in the dataset. Samples were obtained from the ongoing ImmuneRACE study (first 160 participants) and from over a thousand subjects provided by 6 global collaborators. The repertoires were released in a freely available public database meant as a resource for research on the immune response to SARS-CoV-2. The prospective study material was composed of cDNA or gDNA derived from T cells, B-cell-depleted T cells, or PBMCs. A de-identified subject ID, COVID-19 status, age in years and sex were almost always included in the sample metadata. HLA class I and class II types, where available, came from metadata supplied by the sample provider rather than from assay-based typing.

A word on this clone: There is no known antigen for this receptor. No per-base quality is available; no much larger clone lies one base away.

The immunoSEQ Assay, a bias-controlled multiplex PCR, was used to amplify TCRbeta CDR3 regions from genomic DNA. The original methods were these. Nucleated cell counts per sample were estimated from amplification of reference gene primers within the assay. To quantify the absolute abundance of each unique TCRbeta CDR3 rearrangement, sequence reads were collapsed and filtered. For each sample, productive Simpson clonality was calculated by taking the square root of Simpson's diversity index across productive rearrangements. TCRdb mirrors the immuneACCESS table, restricted to in-frame sequences. Some clones are absent from its copies; in checked studies, under half trace to an unresolved V gene, and the reason for the others is unknown. V and J calls plus clone size are reproduced from that table; the DNA served to infer D and trimming. For this sample there are 65,000 to 85,000 clones; approximately 85% appear just once. Of the sample, about 5.4% falls within the top ten clones.

The CDR3 starts with the cysteine, ends with the phenylalanine, and has 18 residues. The retained sequence is limited to the CDR3, 54 bases, with the frame set at the first base. Here V drops 5 bases and J drops 3 bases, and the junction holds 6 bases not matched to any gene. The germline V gene gives CDR1 as SGHAT and CDR2 as FQNNGV. Whole blood was collected in K2EDTA tubes by collaborating institutions according to the institutions' own protocols. Collaborator samples were shipped for TCRbeta analysis as frozen whole blood, isolated PBMCs, or DNA extracted from either sample type. Results and caveats for the whole study, not just this receptor: The quantity of clinical and demographic metadata differed by source and by participant and was supplied without curation.

Sequenced: peripheral blood. This clonotype was sampled from an elderly woman with active or convalescent COVID-19. This chain is built from TRBV11-2 and TRBJ2-2; the junction holds 16 bases that match TRBD2. The nucleotide sequence reads TGTGCCAGCAGCCCTGGGACTAGCGGGAGGGCTGACACCGGGGAGCTGTTTTTT. It encodes CASSPGTSGRADTGELFF.